This is a list of T cell receptor beta chains from one sample in a study of blood T cell repertoires in COVID-19. Profiling relied on immunoSEQ multiplex PCR, and the TCRdb table lists in-frame clones only, not all of them. The sample has about 210,000 clones; approximately 82% are singletons. The specimen was peripheral blood. Receptors were obtained from a woman aged 40 to 50 with acute or convalescent COVID-19. Each CDR3 is given with its conserved first and last residue. The order of the fields is D gene, V gene, J gene, CDR3 length, clone size, CDR3 protein, CDR3 DNA. D genes are given only for firm matches. A row's size may be missing; if present it is once, few, many or a size class.

-	TRBV2	TRBJ1-1	13	-	CASSVIQGTEAFF	TGTGCCAGCAGTGTTATTCAGGGAACTGAAGCTTTCTTT
-	TRBV19	TRBJ2-7	15	-	CASSIRASSSYEQYF	TGTGCCAGTAGTATAAGAGCATCGAGCTCCTACGAGCAGTACTTC
-	TRBV19	TRBJ2-2	15	-	CASSIVRRGTGELFF	TGTGCCAGTAGTATAGTAAGGAGGGGAACCGGGGAGCTGTTTTTT
-	TRBV6-5	TRBJ2-5	14	-	CASRPEVGSETQYF	TGTGCCAGCAGACCCGAGGTCGGCTCGGAGACCCAGTACTTC
-	TRBV18	TRBJ1-6	17	-	CASSPSLAGVGVSPLHF	TGTGCCAGCTCACCAAGTTTGGCAGGGGTTGGGGTTTCACCCCTCCACTTT
TRBD1	TRBV27	TRBJ2-5	15	-	CASSLSRGRGLTQYF	TGTGCCAGCAGTTTAAGTAGGGGGCGCGGGTTGACCCAGTACTTC
TRBD1	TRBV27	TRBJ2-7	15	-	CASSLRTGSSYEQYF	TGTGCCAGCAGTTTGAGGACAGGGAGCTCCTACGAGCAGTACTTC
-	TRBV19	TRBJ1-1	12	-	CASSHGSTEAFF	TGTGCCAGTAGTCACGGTAGCACTGAAGCTTTCTTT
TRBD2	TRBV9	TRBJ2-2	19	-	CASSVLASGRVFNTGELFF	TGTGCCAGCAGCGTATTAGCTAGCGGGAGGGTTTTTAACACCGGGGAGCTGTTTTTT
-	TRBV5-1	TRBJ2-1	16	-	CASSPLSGSSYNEQFF	TGCGCCAGCAGCCCGCTTAGCGGAAGCTCCTACAATGAGCAGTTCTTC
-	TRBV7-8	TRBJ1-1	14	-	CASSLEQGYTEAFF	TGTGCCAGCAGCTTAGAGCAGGGCTACACTGAAGCTTTCTTT
-	TRBV6-6	TRBJ1-1	12	-	CASTPQNTEAFF	TGTGCCAGCACCCCCCAAAACACTGAAGCTTTCTTT
TRBD2	TRBV5-1	TRBJ2-7	16	once	CASSALPTSGTPEQYF	TGCGCCAGCAGCGCCCTCCCTACTAGCGGGACCCCCGAGCAGTACTTC
TRBD1	TRBV4-1	TRBJ2-5	14	-	CASSQGDSQETQYF	TGCGCCAGCAGCCAAGGGGACAGCCAAGAGACCCAGTACTTC
-	TRBV6-4	TRBJ2-3	13	-	CASSLSIWDTQYF	TGTGCCAGCAGCCTATCAATATGGGATACGCAGTATTTT
-	TRBV27	TRBJ2-7	16	few	CASSPGGRGQGYEQYF	TGTGCCAGCAGCCCGGGGGGCAGGGGGCAGGGGTACGAGCAGTACTTC
-	TRBV5-1	TRBJ1-3	15	-	CASSLGGSSGNTIYF	TGCGCCAGCAGCTTGGGAGGGAGCTCTGGAAACACCATATATTTT
TRBD1	TRBV4-1	TRBJ1-5	15	-	CASSQQGGGNQPQHF	TGCGCCAGCAGCCAGCAAGGGGGCGGCAATCAGCCCCAGCATTTT
TRBD2	TRBV11-2	TRBJ2-3	19	-	CASSLRGSGRTSSTDTQYF	TGTGCCAGCAGCTTACGTGGGAGCGGGAGGACTTCAAGCACAGATACGCAGTATTTT
TRBD2	TRBV7-2	TRBJ2-7	17	once	CASSFSTTLAAPYEQYF	TGTGCCAGCAGCTTTTCGACGACCCTAGCGGCCCCCTACGAGCAGTACTTC
TRBD1	TRBV19	TRBJ2-2	15	-	CASSTRDRGTGELFF	TGTGCCAGTAGTACCCGGGACAGGGGTACCGGGGAGCTGTTTTTT
-	TRBV10-1	TRBJ1-1	14	-	CASSEYGINTEAFF	TGCGCCAGCAGTGAGTACGGGATTAACACTGAAGCTTTCTTT